This TCR beta chain was recorded in a study of early T cells in non-severe SARS-CoV-2 infection. Findings and caveats of the study: Clonotype matching in VDJdb favored anti-spike CD8 responses and did not capture private and CD4 specificities.

The table lists this clonotype with many counts. Its matching antigen is unknown. Attachment of unique molecular identifiers to individual cDNA molecules was performed. In TCRdb, the 5' RACE reads were re-called with MiXCR into one record per CDR3 protein. Of roughly 41,000 distinct CDR3 sequences listed, 4.5% to 5% were seen once; the top ten hold around 4.5%. Sample: whole blood. The sequence was collected from an adult who was a healthcare worker with PCR-confirmed SARS-CoV-2 infection or an uninfected control (not recorded which).

CDR3 residues: CASSQDSYSGSRYYGYTF. The CDR3 DNA reads TGTGCCAGCAGCCAAGATTCTTACTCGGGGAGTCGTTACTATGGCTACACCTTC. This chain joins TRBV14 and TRBJ1-2; D ambiguous. V lost 0 bases and J 3 bases, leaving 20 bases between the germline ends. There are 18 residues in the CDR3. CDR1 and CDR2 from the germline V gene are SGHDN and FVKESK.